Sequencing of this T cell receptor (beta chain) was carried out in a study of blood T cell repertoires in COVID-19. Across the whole study: The United States, Italy and Spain provided the acute and convalescent COVID-19 samples. The cDNA or gDNA used as material had been derived from T cells, B-cell-depleted T cells, or PBMCs.

Authors' data handling: Counts of nucleated cells, estimated from reference gene primer amplification, were obtained. Libraries were prepared by immunoSEQ multiplex PCR; TCRdb keeps only in-frame clonotypes and omits some of them. Clone size and the V and J calls come from that table; the DNA yielded D and trimming. Of 200,000 to 250,000 clones listed, 65% to 85% were seen once; the top ten hold roughly 13%. V was clipped by 0 bases and J by 5 bases, with 32 bases between them. The CDR3 spans 21 residues. Germline CDR1 is LGHNA and CDR2 is YNFKEQ. J is TRBJ2-7 and V is TRBV4-2; D possibly corresponds to TRBD1 (6 bases). Source material: peripheral blood. This clonotype was obtained from a human donor in a cohort sampled during active COVID-19. The CDR3 DNA sequence: TGTGCCAGCAGCCAAGATCTGGGGGTGGGCCTGGGGAGTGGGGGCCCCCACGAGCAGTACTTC. This translates into CASSQDLGVGLGSGGPHEQYF.